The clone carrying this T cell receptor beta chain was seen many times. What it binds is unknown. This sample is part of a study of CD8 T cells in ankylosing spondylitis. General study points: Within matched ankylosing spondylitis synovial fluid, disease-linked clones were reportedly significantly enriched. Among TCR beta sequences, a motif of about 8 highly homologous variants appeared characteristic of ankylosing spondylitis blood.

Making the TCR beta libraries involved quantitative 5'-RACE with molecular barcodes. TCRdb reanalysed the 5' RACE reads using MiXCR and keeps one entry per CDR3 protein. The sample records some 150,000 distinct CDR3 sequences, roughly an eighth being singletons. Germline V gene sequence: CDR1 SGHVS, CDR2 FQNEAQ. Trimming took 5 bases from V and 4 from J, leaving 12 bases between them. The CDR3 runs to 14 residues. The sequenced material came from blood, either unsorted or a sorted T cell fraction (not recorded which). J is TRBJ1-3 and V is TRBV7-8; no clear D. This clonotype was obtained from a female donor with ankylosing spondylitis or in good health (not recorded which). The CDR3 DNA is TGTGCCAGCAGCACTGCAATCTCCGGAAACACCATATATTTT. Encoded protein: CASSTAISGNTIYF.